This T cell receptor beta chain was obtained from a study of identical twins. TCRdb re-called the 5' RACE reads through MiXCR, storing one row per CDR3 protein. Of about 690,000 distinct CDR3 sequences in the sample, approximately 22% were seen once. Germline V gene data show CDR1 as SQVTM and CDR2 as ANQGSEA. The V end lost 3 bases, the J end lost 8 bases, and 4 bases lay between the germline ends. CDR3 length: 10 amino acids. The same data also went into a second study, on T cells expressing NK-cell markers. In that study: Beta-chain profiling covered CD3+CD56+NKG2C+, CD3+CD56+NKG2C- and CD3+CD56-NKG2C+ sorted subsets. Out of eight donors sequenced, seven tested HCMV-seropositive and the remaining one seronegative.

Material for sequencing was PBMCs. The TCR originated in a woman aged 18-29 years in good health. The chain combines TRBV29-1 with TRBJ1-4; D remains ambiguous. The CDR3 nucleotides are TGCAGCGTTGAGGGGGAAAAACTGTTTTTT. Translating gives CSVEGEKLFF. The full variable domain, with the rest looked up from reference TRBV29-1 and TRBJ1-4, is SAVISQKPSRDICQRGTSLTIQCQVDSQVTMMFWYRQQPGQSLTLIATANQGSEATYESGFVIDKFPISRPNLTFSTLTVSNMSPEDSSIYLCSVEGEKLFFGSGTQLSVL.